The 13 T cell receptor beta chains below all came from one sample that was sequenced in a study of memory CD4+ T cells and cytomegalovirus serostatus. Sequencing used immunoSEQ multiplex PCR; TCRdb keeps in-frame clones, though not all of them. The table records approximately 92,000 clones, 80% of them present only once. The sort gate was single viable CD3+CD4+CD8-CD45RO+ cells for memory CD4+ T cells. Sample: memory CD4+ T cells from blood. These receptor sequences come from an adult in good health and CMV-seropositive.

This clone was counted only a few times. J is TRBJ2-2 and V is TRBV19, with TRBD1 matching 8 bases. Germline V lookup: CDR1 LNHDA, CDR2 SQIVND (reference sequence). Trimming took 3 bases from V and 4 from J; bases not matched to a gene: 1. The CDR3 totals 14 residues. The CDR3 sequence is CASSIQGATGELFF. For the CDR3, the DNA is TGTGCCAGTAGTATTCAGGGGGCCACCGGGGAGCTGTTTTTT.

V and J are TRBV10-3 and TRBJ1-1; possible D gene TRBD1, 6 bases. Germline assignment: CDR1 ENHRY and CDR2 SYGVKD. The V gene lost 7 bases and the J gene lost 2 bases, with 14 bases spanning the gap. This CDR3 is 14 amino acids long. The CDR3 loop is CAITRGGGNTEAFF. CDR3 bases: TGTGCCATCACGAGGGGAGGGGGAAACACTGAAGCTTTCTTT.

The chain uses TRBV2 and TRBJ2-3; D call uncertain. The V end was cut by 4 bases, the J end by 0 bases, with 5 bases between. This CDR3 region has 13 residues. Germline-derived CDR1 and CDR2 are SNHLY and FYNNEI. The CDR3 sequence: CASSAPSTDTQYF. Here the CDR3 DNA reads TGTGCCAGCAGTGCCCCTAGCACAGATACGCAGTATTTT.

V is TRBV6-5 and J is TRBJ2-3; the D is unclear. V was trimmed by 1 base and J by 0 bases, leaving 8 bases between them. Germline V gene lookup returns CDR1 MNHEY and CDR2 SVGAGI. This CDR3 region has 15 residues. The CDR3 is CASSYYSPSTDTQYF. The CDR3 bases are TGTGCCAGCAGTTACTATAGCCCAAGCACAGATACGCAGTATTTT.

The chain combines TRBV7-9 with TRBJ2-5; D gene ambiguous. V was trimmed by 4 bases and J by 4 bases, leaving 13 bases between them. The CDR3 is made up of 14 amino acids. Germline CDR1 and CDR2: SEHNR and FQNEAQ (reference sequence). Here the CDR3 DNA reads TGTGCCAGCAGCTCTACAGAAACTCGAGAGACCCAGTACTTC. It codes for CASSSTETRETQYF.

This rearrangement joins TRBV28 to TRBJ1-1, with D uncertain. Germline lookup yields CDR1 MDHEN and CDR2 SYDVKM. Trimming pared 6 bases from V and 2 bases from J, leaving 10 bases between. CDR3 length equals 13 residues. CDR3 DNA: TGTGCCAGCAGGCTGAGGCCAAACACTGAAGCTTTCTTT. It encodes CASRLRPNTEAFF.

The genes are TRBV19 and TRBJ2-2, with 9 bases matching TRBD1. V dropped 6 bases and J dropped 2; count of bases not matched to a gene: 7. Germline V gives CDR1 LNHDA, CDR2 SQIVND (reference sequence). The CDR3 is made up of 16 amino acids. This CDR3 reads CASRRRTGANTGELFF. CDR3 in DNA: TGTGCCAGTAGGAGGAGGACAGGGGCAAACACCGGGGAGCTGTTTTTT.

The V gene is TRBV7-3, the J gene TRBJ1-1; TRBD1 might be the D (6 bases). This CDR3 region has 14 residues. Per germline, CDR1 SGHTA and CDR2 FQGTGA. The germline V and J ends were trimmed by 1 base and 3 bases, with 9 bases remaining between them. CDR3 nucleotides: TGTGCCAGCAGCTTAATAGCAGGGGACACTGAAGCTTTCTTT. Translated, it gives CASSLIAGDTEAFF.

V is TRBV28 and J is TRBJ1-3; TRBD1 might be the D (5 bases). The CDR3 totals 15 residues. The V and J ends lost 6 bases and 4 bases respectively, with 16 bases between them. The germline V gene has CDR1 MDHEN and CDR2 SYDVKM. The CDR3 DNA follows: TGTGCCAGCAGCCTCAGGGAACTCGCAGGAAACACCATATATTTT. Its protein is CASSLRELAGNTIYF.

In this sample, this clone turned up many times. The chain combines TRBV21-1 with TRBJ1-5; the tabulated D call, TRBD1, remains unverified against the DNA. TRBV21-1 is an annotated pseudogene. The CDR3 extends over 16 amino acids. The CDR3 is CASSKECPRGRQPQHF. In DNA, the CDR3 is TGTGCCAGCAGCAAAGAATGCCCCAGGGGTAGACAGCCCCAGCATTTT.

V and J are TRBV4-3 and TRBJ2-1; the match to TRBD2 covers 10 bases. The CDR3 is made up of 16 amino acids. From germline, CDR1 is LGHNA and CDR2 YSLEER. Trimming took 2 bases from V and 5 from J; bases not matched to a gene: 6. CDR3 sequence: CASSQRTSGLNNEQFF. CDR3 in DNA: TGCGCCAGCAGCCAACGGACTAGCGGCCTGAACAATGAGCAGTTCTTC.

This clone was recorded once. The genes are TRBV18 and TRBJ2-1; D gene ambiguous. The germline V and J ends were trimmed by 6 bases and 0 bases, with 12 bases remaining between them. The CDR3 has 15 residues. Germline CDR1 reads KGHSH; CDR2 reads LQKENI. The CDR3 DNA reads TGTGCCAGCTCCCTAGGCGACCACTCCTACAATGAGCAGTTCTTC. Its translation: CASSLGDHSYNEQFF.

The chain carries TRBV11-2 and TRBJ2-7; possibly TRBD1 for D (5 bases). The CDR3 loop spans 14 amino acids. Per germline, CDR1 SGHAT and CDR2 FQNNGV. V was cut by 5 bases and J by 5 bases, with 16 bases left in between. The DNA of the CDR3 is TGTGCCAGCAGCCTCACCAGGGTGTCCGACGAGCAGTACTTC. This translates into CASSLTRVSDEQYF.